One and the same sample provided the 2 T cell receptor beta chains below, sequenced in a study of CD4+ T cells in melanoma. Repertoires were generated with immunoSEQ multiplex PCR, while TCRdb's copy carries only in-frame clones and drops some. The sample lists 13,000 to 15,000 clones; approximately 88% were seen once. Sequencing used cells from a culture (not recorded whether cultured in vitro). The origin of the receptors is a human donor with melanoma.

This chain uses TRBV7-3 with TRBJ2-3; 13 bases match TRBD2. There are 19 residues in the CDR3. V lost 1 base, J lost 3 bases, and 10 bases stayed unmatched. From germline, CDR1 is SGHTA and CDR2 FQGTGA. CDR3 DNA: TGTGCCAGCAGCTTAAAACCCCGACTAGCGGGGGGATTGACAGATACGCAGTATTTT. The encoded protein is CASSLKPRLAGGLTDTQYF.

This rearrangement joins TRBV27 to TRBJ1-6; no reliable D call. Germline lookup yields CDR1 MNHEY and CDR2 SMNVEV (reference sequence). V was pared by 0 bases and J by 10 bases, with 13 bases between. This CDR3 spans 15 amino acids. CDR3 DNA: TGTGCCAGCAGTTTATCATCTGTCATGGAATCACCCCTCCACTTT. Its translation: CASSLSSVMESPLHF.